This T cell receptor (beta chain) comes out of a study of blood T cell repertoires in COVID-19. Using immunoSEQ multiplex PCR, the repertoire was profiled, and TCRdb retains in-frame clones only, with some absent. The sample shows about 370,000 clones, about nine tenths of them seen only once. CDR1 is SNHLY and CDR2 is FYNNEI in the germline V gene. Trimming took off 1 base at V and 0 bases at J, with 8 bases between the two ends. This CDR3 is 15 amino acids long. Sequencing used PBMCs or T cells enriched from blood (not recorded which). The source of this sequence is a woman in her 30s who had recovered from COVID-19. The chain carries TRBV2 and TRBJ2-3; D unresolved. The CDR3 DNA sequence: TGTGCCAGCAGTGAAGAGAGCTTAAGCACAGATACGCAGTATTTT. As protein: CASSEESLSTDTQYF. Variable domain in full (rest from reference TRBV2 and TRBJ2-3): EPEVTQTPSHQVTQMGQEVILRCVPISNHLYFYWYRQILGQKVEFLVSFYNNEISEKSEIFDDQFSVERPDGSNFTLKIRSTKLEDSAMYFCASSEESLSTDTQYFGPGTRLTVL.